Presented here are 23 T cell receptor beta chains from one specimen sequenced in a study of shared clonotypes between healthy human individuals. The method was immunoSEQ multiplex PCR; TCRdb's version includes in-frame clones alone and lacks a portion of them. There are millions of clones in the sample; 80% to 95% occur only once, and 0.39% lies in the top ten. The sequenced sample was naive CD4+ T cells from PBMCs. The sample's subset: CD45RA+ positively selected. Every receptor here comes from a man aged 18 to 30 in good health. Some clones in this sample may be carry-over from other donors' samples.

The chain recombines TRBV7-9 with TRBJ2-3, with D unresolved. The length of the CDR3 is 15 residues. CDR1 is SEHNR and CDR2 is FQNEAQ in the germline V gene (reference sequence). Trimming removed 1 base from V and 2 bases from J, with 10 bases in between. CDR3: CASSLVGGFTDTQYF. The DNA of the CDR3 is TGTGCCAGCAGCTTAGTGGGCGGATTCACAGATACGCAGTATTTT.

Only one count was recorded for this clone. J is TRBJ2-3 and V is TRBV14, with D maybe TRBD2 (6 bases). The V and J ends lost 2 bases and 2 bases respectively, with 8 bases between them. There are 14 residues in the CDR3. From germline, CDR1 is SGHDN and CDR2 FVKESK. The CDR3 sequence: CASSQTSNTDTQYF. CDR3 DNA: TGTGCCAGCAGCCAAACTAGCAACACAGATACGCAGTATTTT.

The chain employs TRBV19 and TRBJ2-1, with 9 bases matching TRBD2. Germline CDR1 is LNHDA and CDR2 is SQIVND (reference sequence). The CDR3 contains 15 residues. V lost 5 bases and J lost 9; bases outside the gene matches: 11. The CDR3 loop reads CASSYGGRAVGEQFF. CDR3 in DNA: TGTGCCAGTAGTTACGGCGGGAGGGCCGTCGGTGAGCAGTTCTTC.

This clone was observed a single time. This chain connects TRBV28 to TRBJ1-1; D not resolved. Germline values: CDR1 MDHEN, CDR2 SYDVKM. This CDR3 contains 14 residues. V shed 6 bases and J shed 3 bases, with 14 bases lying between them. Here the CDR3 DNA reads TGTGCCAGCAGGAAGATTGAACGGTACACTGAAGCTTTCTTT. Its protein is CASRKIERYTEAFF.

The genes are TRBV30 and TRBJ2-7; 14 bases agree with TRBD2. J gave up 5 bases and V 5 bases, and 5 bases lay outside the gene matches. The CDR3 extends over 14 amino acids. Germline V gene data show CDR1 as GTSNPN and CDR2 as SVGIG (reference sequence). CDR3 sequence: CAWDPGLAGDEQYF. DNA of the CDR3: TGTGCCTGGGACCCGGGACTAGCGGGAGACGAGCAGTACTTC.

This chain connects TRBV7-9 to TRBJ2-7, with TRBD1 matching 10 bases. Germline V gives CDR1 SEHNR, CDR2 FQNEAQ (reference sequence). This CDR3 region has 17 residues. V lost 1 base and J lost 6; bases outside the gene matches: 12. The CDR3 DNA follows: TGTGCCAGCAGCTTAGGAAAGACAGGGGGCGGGTTGGGCGAGCAGTACTTC. Protein product: CASSLGKTGGGLGEQYF.

The rearrangement joins TRBV7-2 to TRBJ1-5; tentative D call: TRBD1 (6 bases). CDR1 is SGHTA, CDR2 FQGNSA, per germline. Trimming removed 5 bases at V and 3 bases at J, with 11 bases between. This CDR3 is 14 amino acids long. The CDR3 loop reads CASSRGQNNQPQHF. The CDR3 DNA follows: TGTGCCAGCAGCCGAGGACAGAACAATCAGCCCCAGCATTTT.

The chain has TRBV2 and TRBJ1-2; D ambiguous. There are 14 residues in the CDR3. The V and J ends lost 5 bases and 4 bases respectively, with 14 bases between them. Germline V gene lookup returns CDR1 SNHLY and CDR2 FYNNEI. The CDR3 DNA is TGTGCCAGCAGTACGGACGGCAGCGGCTATGGCTACACCTTC. This encodes CASSTDGSGYGYTF.

This clone was seen only a few times. The chain links TRBV9 to TRBJ1-1; a possible D gene is TRBD1 (6 bases). V shed 0 bases and J shed 3 bases, with 12 bases lying between them. The V gene's germline CDR1 is SGDLS and CDR2 YYNGEE. The CDR3 has 15 amino acids. Here the CDR3 reads CASSVEGKGDTEAFF. DNA for the CDR3: TGTGCCAGCAGCGTAGAAGGGAAGGGGGACACTGAAGCTTTCTTT.

This chain links TRBV11-2 with TRBJ1-1; 8 bases fit TRBD1. Germline values: CDR1 SGHAT, CDR2 FQNNGV. The CDR3 runs to 14 residues. Trimming took 5 bases from V and 4 from J; bases not matched to a gene: 6. CDR3 sequence (DNA): TGTGCCAGCAGCCATACCAGGGGGCTCACTGAAGCTTTCTTT. As protein: CASSHTRGLTEAFF.

The V call is TRBV6-5, the J call TRBJ1-1, with D perhaps TRBD1 (5 bases). This CDR3 is 14 amino acids long. Trimming left V 9 bases short and J 3 bases short, with 17 bases between. Germline CDR1 is MNHEY and CDR2 is SVGAGI. CDR3 nucleotides: TGTGCCAGTCTACTGACAACAGGAGACACTGAAGCTTTCTTT. This encodes CASLLTTGDTEAFF.

With respect to this clone: The sample contains more than one DNA sequence encoding this CDR3. The CDR3 bases are TGTGCCAGCAGCCTCAGGGGGGGCACTGAAGCTTTCTTT. Translating gives CASSLRGGTEAFF. This chain uses TRBV7-3 with TRBJ1-1, with 7 bases fitting TRBD1. Germline V gene data show CDR1 as SGHTA and CDR2 as FQGTGA. The J segment lost 4 bases and the V segment lost 5 bases, leaving 4 bases of the junction unmatched. This CDR3 comprises 13 residues.

V gene TRBV7-2 combines with J gene TRBJ2-3; D call uncertain. Germline V gene data show CDR1 as SGHTA and CDR2 as FQGNSA. The CDR3 length is 16 residues. V lost 1 base, J lost 0 bases, and 11 bases lay in between. CDR3 protein: CASSLEGPLSTDTQYF. The CDR3 region has the DNA TGTGCCAGCAGCTTAGAGGGTCCCCTTAGCACAGATACGCAGTATTTT.

A remark on this clone: Other DNA variants within this sample encode the same CDR3. This chain uses TRBV5-1 with TRBJ2-1; 12 positions agree with TRBD2. From germline, CDR1 is SGHRS and CDR2 YFSETQ. This CDR3 comprises 16 residues. V was clipped by 3 bases and J by 1 base; unmatched bases: 2. For the CDR3, the DNA is TGCGCCAGCAGCTGGGGACTAGCGGGTTCCTACAATGAGCAGTTCTTC. It yields the protein CASSWGLAGSYNEQFF.

The chain couples TRBV4-2 to TRBJ2-5, with 12 bases fitting TRBD2. Germline V gives CDR1 LGHNA, CDR2 YNFKEQ. With V trimmed by 0 bases and J by 4 bases, 3 bases remained unmatched. This CDR3 is 16 amino acids long. The CDR3 DNA follows: TGTGCCAGCAGCCAAGAACCGGGACTAGCGGGAGAGACCCAGTACTTC. This translates into CASSQEPGLAGETQYF.

The CDR3 protein is CASSQGGSSGFSYNEQFF. The CDR3 region has the DNA TGCGCCAGCAGCCAAGGAGGGTCTAGCGGGTTCTCCTACAATGAGCAGTTCTTC. This chain joins TRBV4-1 and TRBJ2-1; TRBD2 matches 8 bases. Trimming at V came to 1 base and at J to 0 bases, leaving 8 bases not matched to a gene. CDR1 is MGHRA and CDR2 is YSYEKL in the germline V gene. CDR3 size: 18 residues.

This clone has only one observation. The chain carries TRBV5-6 and TRBJ1-1; D is ambiguous. CDR1 and CDR2 (germline): SGHDT, YYEEEE. The CDR3 is made up of 13 amino acids. The V end was cut by 2 bases, the J end by 1 base, with 6 bases between. The CDR3 DNA follows: TGTGCCAGCAGCTTTTACCAGAACACTGAAGCTTTCTTT. Amino acid sequence: CASSFYQNTEAFF.

The chain is built from TRBV28 and TRBJ2-7; D is undetermined. The CDR3 loop spans 12 amino acids. CDR1 and CDR2 from the germline V gene are MDHEN and SYDVKM. Trimming removed 10 bases from V and 5 bases from J, with 15 bases in between. The CDR3 bases are TGTGCCACCCGAGTGGCAGGCGACGAGCAGTACTTC. Its protein is CATRVAGDEQYF.

The chain has TRBV28 and TRBJ1-5, with a weak D call TRBD1 (5 bases). This CDR3 region has 14 residues. V shed 9 bases and J shed 6 bases, with 18 bases lying between them. CDR1 and CDR2 (germline): MDHEN, SYDVKM. The CDR3 DNA reads TGTGCCAGTGCCCTTTGGGGCGACGCTCAGCCCCAGCATTTT. Translating it yields CASALWGDAQPQHF.

Remarks on this clone: Other DNA sequences in the sample encode the same CDR3. CDR3 in DNA: TGCGCCAGCAGCTCGACAGGGTCTAATGAAAAACTGTTTTTT. Protein: CASSSTGSNEKLFF. This chain connects TRBV5-1 to TRBJ1-4; 7 bases fit TRBD1. V lost 3 bases, J lost 3 bases, and 2 bases stayed unmatched. The germline CDR1 and CDR2 sequences are SGHRS and YFSETQ. This CDR3 has 14 amino acids.

CDR3 in DNA: TGTGCCAGCAGCCAAGGAACCGGGACTAGCTTCGGCGAGCAGTTCTTC. Translated: CASSQGTGTSFGEQFF. This chain links TRBV4-2 with TRBJ2-1; 9 positions agree with TRBD2. Trimming removed 1 base from V and 10 bases from J; junction bases left unmatched: 11. The CDR3 contains 16 residues. Germline CDR1 is LGHNA and CDR2 is YNFKEQ.

The chain combines TRBV5-1 with TRBJ2-6, with D hard to call. V was pared by 1 base and J by 4 bases, with 6 bases between. Germline-derived CDR1 and CDR2 are SGHRS and YFSETQ. The CDR3 consists of 14 residues. The CDR3 DNA reads as TGCGCCAGCAGCTTGACACAGGGGGCCAACGTCCTGACTTTC. Amino acid sequence: CASSLTQGANVLTF.

The V call is TRBV4-3, the J call TRBJ1-3, with a weak D call TRBD1 (6 bases). Germline-derived CDR1 and CDR2 are LGHNA and YSLEER. CDR3 size: 17 residues. Trimming took off 0 bases at V and 4 bases at J, with 16 bases between the two ends. The DNA for the CDR3 is TGCGCCAGCAGCCAAGATCCGGGCACAGGGTCAGGAAACACCATATATTTT. Translation gives CASSQDPGTGSGNTIYF.